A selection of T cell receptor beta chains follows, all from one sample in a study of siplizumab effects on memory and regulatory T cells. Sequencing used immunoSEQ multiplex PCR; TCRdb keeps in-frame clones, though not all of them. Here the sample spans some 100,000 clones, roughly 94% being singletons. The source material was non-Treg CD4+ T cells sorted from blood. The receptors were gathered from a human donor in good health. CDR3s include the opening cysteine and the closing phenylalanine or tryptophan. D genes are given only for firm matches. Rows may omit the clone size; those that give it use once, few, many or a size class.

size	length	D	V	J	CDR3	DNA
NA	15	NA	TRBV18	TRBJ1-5	CASSPNRQGKQPQHF	TGTGCCAGCTCACCGAATAGGCAGGGCAAGCAGCCCCAGCATTTT
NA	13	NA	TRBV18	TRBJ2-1	CASSPYASREQFF	TGTGCCAGCTCCCCCTACGCTAGTCGTGAGCAGTTCTTC
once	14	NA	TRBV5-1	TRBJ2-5	CASSLERPQETQYF	TGCGCCAGCAGCTTGGAACGCCCCCAAGAGACCCAGTACTTC
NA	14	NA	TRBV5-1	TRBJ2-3	CASSRPEFTDTQYF	TGCGCCAGCAGCCGCCCTGAGTTCACAGATACGCAGTATTTT
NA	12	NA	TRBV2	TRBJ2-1	CASTKLRDEQFF	TGTGCCAGCACAAAATTGAGGGATGAGCAGTTCTTC
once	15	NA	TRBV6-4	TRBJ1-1	CASKREGGGNTEAFF	TGTGCCAGCAAGCGAGAAGGGGGAGGGAACACTGAAGCTTTCTTT
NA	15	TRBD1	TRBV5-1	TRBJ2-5	CASSLRDRGQETQYF	TGCGCCAGCAGCCTCCGGGACAGGGGCCAAGAGACCCAGTACTTC
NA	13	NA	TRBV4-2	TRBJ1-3	CASTLEGGNTIYF	TGTGCCAGCACCTTAGAGGGGGGAAACACCATATATTTT
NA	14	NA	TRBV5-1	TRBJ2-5	CASRMTGRAETQYF	TGCGCCAGCAGAATGACAGGGAGGGCAGAGACCCAGTACTTC
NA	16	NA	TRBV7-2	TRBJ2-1	CASSLNLGGSYNEQFF	TGTGCCAGCAGCTTAAACTTGGGGGGCTCCTACAATGAGCAGTTCTTC
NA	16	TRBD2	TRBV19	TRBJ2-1	CASSIDLSGSYNEQFF	TGTGCCAGTAGTATAGATCTCAGCGGGAGCTACAATGAGCAGTTCTTC
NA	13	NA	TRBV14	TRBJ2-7	CASSQQGGYEQYF	TGTGCCAGCAGCCAACAGGGGGGCTACGAGCAGTACTTC
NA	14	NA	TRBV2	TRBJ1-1	CASTWGVMNTEAFF	TGTGCCAGCACGTGGGGAGTAATGAACACTGAAGCTTTCTTT
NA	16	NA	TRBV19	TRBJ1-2	CASSRTDFLTPNGYTF	TGTGCCAGTAGTCGAACAGACTTTCTTACCCCTAATGGCTACACCTTC
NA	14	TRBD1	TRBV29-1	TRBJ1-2	CSVIVDRASEGYTF	TGCAGCGTTATCGTAGACAGGGCTTCGGAAGGCTACACCTTC
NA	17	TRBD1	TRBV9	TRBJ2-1	CASSRARDRLTYNEQFF	TGTGCCAGCAGCAGGGCCAGGGACAGGTTAACCTACAATGAGCAGTTCTTC
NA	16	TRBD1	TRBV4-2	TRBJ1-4	CASSQEPGQGDEKLFF	TGTGCCAGCAGCCAGGAACCGGGACAGGGGGATGAAAAACTGTTTTTT
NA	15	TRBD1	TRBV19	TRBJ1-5	CASSTRQGRNQPQHF	TGTGCCAGTAGTACCCGACAGGGAAGGAACCAGCCCCAGCATTTT
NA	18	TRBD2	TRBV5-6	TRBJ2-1	CASSSRAPSGRIYNEQFF	TGTGCCAGCAGCTCAAGAGCGCCTAGCGGGAGAATTTACAATGAGCAGTTCTTC
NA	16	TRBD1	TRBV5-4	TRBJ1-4	CASSPRPGRGTEKLFF	TGTGCCAGCAGCCCCAGGCCGGGCAGGGGGACTGAAAAACTGTTTTTT
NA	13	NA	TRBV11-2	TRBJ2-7	CASSSYGSYEQYF	TGTGCCAGCAGCTCGTACGGCTCCTACGAGCAGTACTTC
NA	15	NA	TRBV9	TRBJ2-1	CASSTSSGQYNEQFF	TGTGCCAGCAGCACCTCCAGCGGTCAATACAATGAGCAGTTCTTC
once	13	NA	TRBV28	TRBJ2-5	CASSLVWGQTQYF	TGTGCCAGCAGTTTAGTGTGGGGACAGACCCAGTACTTC
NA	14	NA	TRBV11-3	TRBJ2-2	CASSFSAGVGELFF	TGTGCCAGCAGCTTTTCGGCGGGCGTCGGGGAGCTGTTTTTT
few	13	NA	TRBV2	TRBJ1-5	CASSDGGNQPQHF	TGTGCCAGCAGTGACGGCGGTAATCAGCCCCAGCATTTT
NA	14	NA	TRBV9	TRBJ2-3	CASSVESSTDTQYF	TGTGCCAGCAGCGTAGAAAGTAGCACAGATACGCAGTATTTT
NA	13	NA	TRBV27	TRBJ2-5	CASSFKYQETQYF	TGTGCCAGCAGTTTTAAGTACCAAGAGACCCAGTACTTC
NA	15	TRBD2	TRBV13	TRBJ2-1	CASSLVSGRINEQFF	TGTGCCAGCAGCTTAGTTAGCGGGAGGATTAATGAGCAGTTCTTC
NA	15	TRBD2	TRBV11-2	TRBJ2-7	CASRPLAGVAYEQYF	TGTGCCAGCAGACCACTAGCGGGAGTGGCCTACGAGCAGTACTTC
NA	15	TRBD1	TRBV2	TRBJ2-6	CASSHRGSGANVLTF	TGTGCCAGCAGCCACAGGGGATCCGGGGCCAACGTCCTGACTTTC
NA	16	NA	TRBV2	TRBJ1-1	CASSGSEMAMNTEAFF	TGTGCCAGCAGTGGCAGCGAGATGGCAATGAACACTGAAGCTTTCTTT
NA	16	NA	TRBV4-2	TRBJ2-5	CASSQDNTGSQETQYF	TGTGCCAGCAGCCAAGATAATACGGGGAGTCAAGAGACCCAGTACTTC
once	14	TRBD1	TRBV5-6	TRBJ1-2	CASSTGGIYYGYTF	TGTGCCAGCTCAACAGGGGGGATTTACTATGGCTACACCTTC
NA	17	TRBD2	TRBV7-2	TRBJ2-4	CASSRRSGIGSKNIQYF	TGTGCCAGCAGCCGACGGAGCGGGATCGGTTCCAAAAACATTCAGTACTTC
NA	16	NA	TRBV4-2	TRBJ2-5	CASSQDLMGEAETQYF	TGTGCCAGCAGCCAAGACCTGATGGGGGAGGCGGAGACCCAGTACTTC
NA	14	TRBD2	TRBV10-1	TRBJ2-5	CASSRGLGAETQYF	TGCGCCAGCAGCCGCGGACTAGGTGCGGAGACCCAGTACTTC
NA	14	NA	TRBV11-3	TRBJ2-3	CASSPRDSTDTQYF	TGTGCCAGCAGCCCTAGGGACAGCACAGATACGCAGTATTTT
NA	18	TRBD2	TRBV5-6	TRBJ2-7	CASSLWAGGLRLSYEQYF	TGTGCCAGCAGCTTGTGGGCGGGAGGGCTCCGCCTTTCCTACGAGCAGTACTTC
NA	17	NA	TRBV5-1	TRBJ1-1	CASSLRRQGRMNTEAFF	TGCGCCAGCAGCTTGCGTCGTCAGGGGCGAATGAACACTGAAGCTTTCTTT
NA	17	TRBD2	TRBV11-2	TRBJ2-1	CASSFKSAGPGRNEQFF	TGTGCCAGCAGCTTCAAGTCAGCGGGGCCTGGGAGGAATGAGCAGTTCTTC
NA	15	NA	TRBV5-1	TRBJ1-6	CASSLQSSYNSPLHF	TGCGCCAGCAGCTTACAGAGCTCCTATAATTCACCCCTCCACTTT
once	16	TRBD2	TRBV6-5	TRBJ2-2	CASSYSGTRGTGELFF	TGTGCCAGCAGTTATTCCGGGACTAGAGGCACCGGGGAGCTGTTTTTT